This TCR beta chain appears in the sequencing data of a study of blood T cell repertoires in COVID-19. The assay was immunoSEQ multiplex PCR, and TCRdb's table has in-frame clones only and misses some. Here the sample spans tens of thousands of clones, 80% being singletons. Germline V gene lookup returns CDR1 LGHNA and CDR2 YSLEER. This CDR3 region has 15 residues. The ends lost 0 bases at V and 8 bases at J; junction bases unmatched: 3. V and J are TRBV4-3 and TRBJ1-4; 10 bases line up with TRBD1. Sequenced material: peripheral blood. The receptor was isolated from a woman aged 70-85 years with acute or convalescent COVID-19. The chain's CDR3 is CASSQEGTGDEKLFF. The CDR3, as DNA: TGCGCCAGCAGCCAAGAAGGGACAGGGGACGAAAAACTGTTTTTT.